The rows below give T cell receptor beta chains drawn from one sample of a study of cytomegalovirus exposure and HLA in healthy donors. The assay was immunoSEQ multiplex PCR, and TCRdb's table has in-frame clones only and misses some. The sample has roughly 120,000 clones; around 80% are singletons. Material for sequencing was PBMCs. These receptor sequences come from a woman aged 55-75 years in good health and CMV-seropositive. Both conserved end residues are part of each CDR3. Each record gives: V gene, CDR3 protein.

>TRBV30
CAWSGAGANGLTF
>TRBV5-1
CASSRTSGPYNEQFF
>TRBV7-9
CASRQGAEETQYF
>TRBV27
CASSLQNSYEQYF
>TRBV18
CASSPDTPNQPQHF
>TRBV7-9
CASSLRGQGVNTEAFF
>TRBV4-2
CASTTSDTDTQYF
>TRBV5-6
CASSLAGIDYQPQHF
>TRBV11-3
CASSRSVTETQYF
>TRBV6-5
CASSYPGRGGYTF
>TRBV19
CASSFRISTGNTEAFF
>TRBV29-1
CSYLEGQGETQYF
>TRBV10-3
CATFFPGRGNNEQFF
>TRBV30
CAWAQSYEQYF
>TRBV6-4
CASSLSGTGGAYGYTF
>TRBV4-3
CASSQEPGSYEQYF
>TRBV4-2
CASSKSSGATRGNEKLFF
>TRBV19
CASSNRGNQPQHF
>TRBV28
CASSSPTGDTRDEQFF
>TRBV5-1
CASSPGGGTGAAFQHF
>TRBV18
CASSLRDRVNSPLHF
>TRBV18
CASSPRMAGGQGTDTQYF
>TRBV7-6
CASSLADSGREQFF
>TRBV28
CASRRRGISGNTIYF
>TRBV5-8
CASSFQGVDTIYF
>TRBV19
CAGRRDRDAGELFF
>TRBV9
CASSVESAGWTEAFF
>TRBV19
CASSVQGTTSNQPQHF
>TRBV19
CASSLTRGDEQYF
>TRBV7-9
CASSLAGRGYEQYF
>TRBV7-6
CASSSTGGVRSDTQYF
>TRBV27
CASSGFGQGETGELFF
>TRBV14
CASSYGTTREAFF
>TRBV30
CACLLAGVAKNIQYF
>TRBV18
CASSPPGTGLARQPQHF
>TRBV7-7
CASSLLAGTGGGGELFF
>TRBV27
CASSSDTKGDTEAFF
>TRBV27
CASSPFRQTNTEAFF